This entry lists 6 T cell receptor beta chains sequenced from one sample in a study of shared T cell receptors in the human thymus. The repertoire was sequenced with immunoSEQ multiplex PCR; TCRdb's copy has only in-frame clones and lacks some. Among about 660,000 clones listed, roughly 90% were seen once. The same data also went into a second study, on human thymus T cells.

The specimen was thymocytes. The receptors derive from a boy less than two years old with a congenital heart defect.

The V call is TRBV30, the J call TRBJ1-5; D gene ambiguous. The CDR3 extends over 12 amino acids. The V gene lost 2 bases and the J gene lost 7 bases, with 9 bases spanning the gap. Germline V gene lookup returns CDR1 GTSNPN and CDR2 SVGIG (reference sequence). The CDR3 reads CAWSWGGQPQHF. CDR3 coding DNA: TGTGCCTGGAGTTGGGGAGGACAGCCCCAGCATTTT.

As for this clone: One end of the junction varies from germline; a read error may be responsible. V is TRBV7-9 and J is TRBJ1-2; the D gene is possibly TRBD1 (5 bases). There are 8 residues in the CDR3. Per germline, CDR1 SEHNR and CDR2 FQNEAQ (reference sequence). The CDR3 loop reads CKTGGYTF. CDR3 nucleotide sequence: TGCAAAACAGGTGGCTACACCTTC.

The CDR3 coding sequence is TGTGCCAGCAGCTTAGATCGGGTAGCGGGAGACCCCTCCTACGAGCAGTACTTC. Its translation is CASSLDRVAGDPSYEQYF. This chain uses TRBV11-2 with TRBJ2-7; 9 bases agree with TRBD2. CDR3 length equals 18 residues. J lost 0 bases, V lost 0 bases, and 9 bases had no gene match. Germline lookup yields CDR1 SGHAT and CDR2 FQNNGV.

This clone has a handful of counts. The junction departs from the called germline gene at one end, perhaps through a read error. V and J are TRBV2 and TRBJ1-3; possibly TRBD1 for D (6 bases). CDR1 is SNHLY, CDR2 FYNNEI, per germline. The length of the CDR3 is 10 residues. CDR3 nucleotide sequence: TGTGCCAGCAGTATATCCCCAGGGGATTTT. Its translation: CASSISPGDF.

V and J are TRBV10-3 and TRBJ2-4; TRBD1 aligns across 9 bases. Trimming took 8 bases from V and 3 from J; bases not matched to a gene: 8. Per germline, CDR1 ENHRY and CDR2 SYGVKD. This CDR3 is built from 15 residues. The DNA of the CDR3 is TGTGCCATCGGACCAACAGGGGGCAACAAAAACATTCAGTACTTC. Its translation: CAIGPTGGNKNIQYF.

The chain uses TRBV4-2 and TRBJ2-5; 8 bases match TRBD2. There are 16 residues in the CDR3. V lost 4 bases to trimming and J lost 4 bases; unmatched junction nucleotides: 11. Germline V gene lookup returns CDR1 LGHNA and CDR2 YNFKEQ. CDR3 loop: CASSRGSGKPRETQYF. CDR3 nucleotides: TGTGCCAGCAGCCGGGGTAGCGGGAAGCCACGAGAGACCCAGTACTTC.